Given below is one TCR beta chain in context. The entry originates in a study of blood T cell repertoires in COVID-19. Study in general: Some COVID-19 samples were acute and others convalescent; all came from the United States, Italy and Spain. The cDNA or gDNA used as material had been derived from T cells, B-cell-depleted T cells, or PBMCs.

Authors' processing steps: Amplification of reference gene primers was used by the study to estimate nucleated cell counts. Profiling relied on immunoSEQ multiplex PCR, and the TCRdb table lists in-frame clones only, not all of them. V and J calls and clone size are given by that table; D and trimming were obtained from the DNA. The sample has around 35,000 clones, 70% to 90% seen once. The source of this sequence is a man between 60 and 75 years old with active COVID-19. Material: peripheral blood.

CDR3 coding DNA: TGTGCCAGCAGCTCCATGACAGGAGATAATGAAAAACTGTTTTTT. It translates to CASSSMTGDNEKLFF. This sequence joins TRBV5-5 and TRBJ1-4; possibly TRBD1 for D (6 bases). The germline CDR1 and CDR2 sequences are SGHKS and YYEKEE (reference sequence). Trimming took off 3 bases at V and 4 bases at J, with 13 bases between the two ends. The CDR3 sequence is 15 residues long.